This TCR beta chain was recovered during a study of T-cell reconstitution after alpha-beta-depleted transplantation in children. For TCRbeta, the library was prepared with unique molecular identifiers. TCRdb called the PCR reads again in MiXCR, with one record for every CDR3 protein. The table records about 340,000 distinct CDR3 sequences, approximately 12% of them present only once. This CDR3 has 15 residues. Germline-derived CDR1 and CDR2 are SGHKS and YYEKEE (reference sequence). J gave up 3 bases and V 2 bases, and 7 bases lay outside the gene matches. The sample was PBMCs, taken from the stem cell graft. This receptor was identified in a human donor who donated a stem cell graft to a child with Fanconi anemia. The chain carries TRBV5-5 and TRBJ2-7; TRBD1 matches at 8 bases. The CDR3 coding sequence is TGTGCCAGCAGCTTCCAGGGGGCGGCGGTCTACGAGCAGTACTTC. Its protein product is CASSFQGAAVYEQYF.